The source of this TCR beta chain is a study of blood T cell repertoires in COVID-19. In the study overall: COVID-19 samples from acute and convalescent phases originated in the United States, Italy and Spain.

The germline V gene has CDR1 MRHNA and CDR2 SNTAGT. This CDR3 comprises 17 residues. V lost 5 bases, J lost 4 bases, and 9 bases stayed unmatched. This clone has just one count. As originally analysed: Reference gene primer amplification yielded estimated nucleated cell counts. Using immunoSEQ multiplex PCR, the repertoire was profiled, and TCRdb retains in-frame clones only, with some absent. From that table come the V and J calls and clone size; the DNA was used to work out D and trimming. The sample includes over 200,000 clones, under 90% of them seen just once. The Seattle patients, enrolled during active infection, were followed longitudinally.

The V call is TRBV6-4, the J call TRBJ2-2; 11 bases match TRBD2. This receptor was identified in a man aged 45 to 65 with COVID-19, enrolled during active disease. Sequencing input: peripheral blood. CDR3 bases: TGTGCCAGCAGTCTACTAGCGGGAGCCGCGGGCACCGGGGAGCTGTTTTTT. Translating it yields CASSLLAGAAGTGELFF.